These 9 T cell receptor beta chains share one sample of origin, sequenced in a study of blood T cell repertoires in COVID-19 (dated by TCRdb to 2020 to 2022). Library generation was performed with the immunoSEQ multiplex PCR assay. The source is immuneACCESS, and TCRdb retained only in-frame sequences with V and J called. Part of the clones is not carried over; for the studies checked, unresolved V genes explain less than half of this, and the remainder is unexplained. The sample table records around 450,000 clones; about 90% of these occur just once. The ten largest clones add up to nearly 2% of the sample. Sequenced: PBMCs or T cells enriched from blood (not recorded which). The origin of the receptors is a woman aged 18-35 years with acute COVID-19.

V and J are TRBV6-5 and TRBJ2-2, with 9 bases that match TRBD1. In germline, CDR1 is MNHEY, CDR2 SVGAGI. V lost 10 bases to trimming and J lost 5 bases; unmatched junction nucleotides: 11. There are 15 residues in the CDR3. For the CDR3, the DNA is TGTGCCACCAAGCAACAGGGGGCCGGGACCGGGGAGCTGTTTTTT. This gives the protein CATKQQGAGTGELFF.

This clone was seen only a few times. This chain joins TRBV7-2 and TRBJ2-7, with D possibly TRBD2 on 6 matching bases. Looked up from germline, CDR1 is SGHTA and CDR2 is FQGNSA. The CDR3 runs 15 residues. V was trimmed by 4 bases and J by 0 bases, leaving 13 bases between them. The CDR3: CASSSPRGGSYEQYF. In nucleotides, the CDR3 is TGTGCCAGCAGCTCTCCCCGGGGAGGCTCCTACGAGCAGTACTTC.

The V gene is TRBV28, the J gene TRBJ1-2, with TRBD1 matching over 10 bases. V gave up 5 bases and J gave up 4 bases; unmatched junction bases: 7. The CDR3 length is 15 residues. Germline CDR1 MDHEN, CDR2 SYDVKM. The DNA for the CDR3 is TGTGCCAGCAGTCTGGGACAGGGGTTTGGCTATGGCTACACCTTC. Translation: CASSLGQGFGYGYTF.

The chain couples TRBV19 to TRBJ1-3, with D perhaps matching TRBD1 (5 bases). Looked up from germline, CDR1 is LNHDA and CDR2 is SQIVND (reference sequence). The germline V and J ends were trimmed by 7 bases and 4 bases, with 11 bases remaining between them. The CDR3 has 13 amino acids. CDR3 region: CASNQGSGNTIYF. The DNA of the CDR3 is TGTGCCAGTAATCAGGGATCCGGAAACACCATATATTTT.

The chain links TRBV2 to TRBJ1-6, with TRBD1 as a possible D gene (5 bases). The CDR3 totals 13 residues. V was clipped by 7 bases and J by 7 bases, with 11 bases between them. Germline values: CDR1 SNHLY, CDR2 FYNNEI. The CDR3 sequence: CASIRQKNSPLHF. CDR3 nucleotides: TGTGCCAGCATTCGACAGAAGAATTCACCCCTCCACTTT.

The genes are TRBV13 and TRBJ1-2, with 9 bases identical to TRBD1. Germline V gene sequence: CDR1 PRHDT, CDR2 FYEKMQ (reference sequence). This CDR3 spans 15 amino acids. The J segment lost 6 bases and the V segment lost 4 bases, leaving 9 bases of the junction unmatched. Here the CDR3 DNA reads TGTGCCAGCAGCTCAGAGGGACAGGGCGTCGATGGCTACACCTTC. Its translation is CASSSEGQGVDGYTF.

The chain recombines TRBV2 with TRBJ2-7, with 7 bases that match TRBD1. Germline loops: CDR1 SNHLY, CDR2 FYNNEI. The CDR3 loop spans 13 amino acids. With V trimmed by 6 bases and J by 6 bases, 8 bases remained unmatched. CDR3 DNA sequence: TGTGCCAGCAGGACAGGGAACATGGGCGAGCAGTACTTC. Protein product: CASRTGNMGEQYF.

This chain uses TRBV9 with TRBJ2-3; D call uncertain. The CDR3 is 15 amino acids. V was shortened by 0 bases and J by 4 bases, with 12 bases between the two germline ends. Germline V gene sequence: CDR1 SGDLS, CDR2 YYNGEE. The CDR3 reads CASSVGALPPDTQYF. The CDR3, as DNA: TGTGCCAGCAGCGTAGGGGCCCTACCTCCAGATACGCAGTATTTT.

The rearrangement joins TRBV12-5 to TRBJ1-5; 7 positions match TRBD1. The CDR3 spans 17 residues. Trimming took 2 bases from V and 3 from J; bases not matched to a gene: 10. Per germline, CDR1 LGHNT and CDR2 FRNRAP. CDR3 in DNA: TGTGCTAGTGGTTTGAAATCGGCGAGGGGGCTCAATCAGCCCCAGCATTTT. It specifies CASGLKSARGLNQPQHF.